The 11 T cell receptor beta chains reported below all come from one sample, sequenced in a study of blood T cell repertoires in COVID-19. The assay was immunoSEQ multiplex PCR, and TCRdb's table has in-frame clones only and misses some. The data hold 250,000 to 300,000 clones, with approximately 85% observed a single time. Sequenced sample: peripheral blood. These receptors were collected from an older woman with acute or convalescent COVID-19.

The V call is TRBV2, the J call TRBJ1-2; 10 positions agree with TRBD1. The CDR3 spans 14 residues. V gave up 7 bases and J gave up 2 bases; unmatched junction bases: 4. Germline values: CDR1 SNHLY, CDR2 FYNNEI. For the CDR3, the DNA is TGTGCCAGCACGGACAGGGGGTCGAACTATGGCTACACCTTC. Translated: CASTDRGSNYGYTF. The variable domain in full, completed from reference TRBV2 and TRBJ1-2, reads EPEVTQTPSHQVTQMGQEVILRCVPISNHLYFYWYRQILGQKVEFLVSFYNNEISEKSEIFDDQFSVERPDGSNFTLKIRSTKLEDSAMYFCASTDRGSNYGYTFGSGTRLTVV.

The V gene is TRBV4-2, the J gene TRBJ1-2; TRBD1 agrees at 10 bases. The CDR3 covers 15 residues. V shed 5 bases and J 8 bases; nucleotides not matched to a gene: 11. CDR1 is LGHNA and CDR2 is YNFKEQ in the germline V gene. This CDR3 reads CASSSSRGQGDGYTF. The CDR3 bases are TGTGCCAGCAGCAGTTCGCGTGGACAGGGGGACGGCTACACCTTC.

V gene TRBV3-1 (or the pseudogene TRBV3-2) combines with J gene TRBJ2-3, with D perhaps matching TRBD2 (5 bases). The ends were cut back, 8 bases at V and 2 bases at J, with 17 bases in the middle. There are 15 residues in the CDR3. CDR1 is LGHDT, CDR2 YNNKEL, per germline (reference sequence). The CDR3 bases are TGTGCCAGCGGACCGGGTGGACTCATCACAGATACGCAGTATTTT. Its protein is CASGPGGLITDTQYF.

This chain connects TRBV21-1 to TRBJ2-7; TRBD2, the table's D call, lacks a check against the DNA. TRBV21-1 is described as a pseudogene. The CDR3 has 15 residues. The CDR3 DNA reads TGTGCCAGCAGCAAAGGCGGGGGGCACTCCTACGAGCAGTACTTC. It specifies CASSKGGGHSYEQYF.

Written as DNA, the CDR3 is TGCGCCAGCAGCTTTAGCGGGGCTGGGGAGACCCAGTACTTC. It codes for CASSFSGAGETQYF. The chain recombines TRBV5-1 with TRBJ2-5, with TRBD2 matching 8 bases. The J segment lost 5 bases and the V segment lost 2 bases, leaving 5 bases of the junction unmatched. Germline loops: CDR1 SGHRS, CDR2 YFSETQ. This CDR3 spans 14 amino acids.

This clone was detected only a few times. The chain recombines TRBV19 with TRBJ2-3; TRBD1 matches 7 bases. Germline CDR1 reads LNHDA; CDR2 reads SQIVND (reference sequence). The junction had 8 bases not matched to a gene; V was cut back by 6 bases and J by 2 bases. CDR3 length: 15 amino acids. The CDR3 region is CASSTGAGLTDTQYF. The CDR3 DNA follows: TGTGCCAGTAGCACAGGGGCGGGTCTCACAGATACGCAGTATTTT.

This chain joins TRBV4-1 and TRBJ1-2; no reliable D call. This CDR3 region has 11 residues. From germline, CDR1 is MGHRA and CDR2 YSYEKL. V was cut by 1 base and J by 7 bases, with 4 bases left in between. CDR3 residues: CASSQGSGYTF. CDR3 bases: TGCGCCAGCAGCCAAGGCAGTGGCTACACCTTC.

The chain couples TRBV10-1 to TRBJ1-1, with 8 bases lining up with TRBD1. Looked up from germline, CDR1 is WNHNN and CDR2 is SYGVQD (reference sequence). With 6 bases clipped from V and 3 bases from J, the junction kept 15 bases outside the gene matches. This CDR3 spans 17 amino acids. Here the CDR3 reads CASSPPSGGGCDTEAFF. The CDR3 region has the DNA TGCGCCAGCAGCCCACCGTCAGGGGGCGGGTGCGACACTGAAGCTTTCTTT.

The rearrangement joins TRBV5-1 to TRBJ2-7; perhaps TRBD2 as D (5 bases). In germline, CDR1 is SGHRS, CDR2 YFSETQ. Trimming left V 1 base short and J 0 bases short, with 8 bases between. CDR3 length: 14 amino acids. The CDR3 region is CASSLRESSYEQYF. The CDR3 DNA sequence: TGCGCCAGCAGCTTGAGGGAGAGCTCCTACGAGCAGTACTTC.

This clone came up a few times. V gene TRBV12-5 combines with J gene TRBJ2-3; 9 bases agree with TRBD1. Unmatched junction bases numbered 5, after V lost 5 bases and J lost 2 bases. Germline V gene sequence: CDR1 LGHNT, CDR2 FRNRAP. The CDR3 has 15 amino acids. The CDR3 DNA follows: TGTGCTAGTGGTCCGGGACAGGGAATCACAGATACGCAGTATTTT. This encodes CASGPGQGITDTQYF.

Note on this clone: Distinct nucleotide sequences in the sample also encode this CDR3. CDR3 sequence (DNA): TGCGCCAGCAGCTTGGGAGGGGGCAATACCGGGGAGCTGTTTTTT. Translating it yields CASSLGGGNTGELFF. V and J are TRBV5-1 and TRBJ2-2; TRBD1 matches at 7 bases. Per the germline V gene, CDR1 is SGHRS and CDR2 is YFSETQ. Trimming at V came to 0 bases and at J to 5 bases, leaving 4 bases not matched to a gene. There are 15 residues in the CDR3.